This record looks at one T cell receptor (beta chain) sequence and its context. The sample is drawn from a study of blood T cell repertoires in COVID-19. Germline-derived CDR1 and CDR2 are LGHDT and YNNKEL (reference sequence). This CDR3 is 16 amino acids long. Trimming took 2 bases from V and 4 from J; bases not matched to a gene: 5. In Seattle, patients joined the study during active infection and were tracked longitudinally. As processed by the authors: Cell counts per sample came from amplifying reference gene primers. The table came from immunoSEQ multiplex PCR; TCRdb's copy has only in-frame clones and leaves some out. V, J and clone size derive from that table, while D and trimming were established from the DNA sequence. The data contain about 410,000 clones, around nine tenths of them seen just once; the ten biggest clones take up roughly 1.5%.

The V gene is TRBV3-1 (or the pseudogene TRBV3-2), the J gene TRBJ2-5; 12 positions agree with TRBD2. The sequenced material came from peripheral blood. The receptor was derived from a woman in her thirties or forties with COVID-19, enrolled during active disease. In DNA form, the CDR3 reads TGTGCCAGCAGCCAAAACCTAGCGGGAGGGGGAGAGACCCAGTACTTC. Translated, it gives CASSQNLAGGGETQYF.